This TCR beta chain came from a study of regulatory T cells in long-lasting Graves disease. This clonotype appeared many times. Construction of TCR beta libraries relied on iRepertoire HTBI primers and on Arm-PCR targeting CDR3 regions. A single record per CDR3 protein comes from TCRdb applying MiXCR to the multiplex PCR reads. The sample has under 500,000 distinct CDR3 sequences; 20% to 25% are singletons. The time point denotes: persistent/refractory GD, antithyroid drugs over 5 years with positive TRAb. The authors made the TCR library using RNA they extracted from PBMCs. Per germline, CDR1 DFQATT and CDR2 SNEGSKA (reference sequence). V was pared by 5 bases and J by 3 bases, with 11 bases between. This CDR3 comprises 13 residues.

The specimen comprised peripheral blood mononuclear cells (PBMCs), sampled when the disease was refractory, from a patient treated with antithyroid drugs. This sequence was found in a female donor with Graves disease. The genes are TRBV20-1 and TRBJ1-5; the D is unclear. The CDR3 is CSAEKGNNQPQHF. The CDR3 bases are TGCAGTGCTGAGAAGGGCAACAATCAGCCCCAGCATTTT.